The present entry profiles one T cell receptor beta chain with its context. Its antigen is as yet unknown. This sample is part of a study of shared clonotypes between healthy human individuals. Study observations and caveats: Measured sharing among donors was expected to vary with sequencing depth.

Under the authors' procedure: Filtering differed for immunoSEQ, which gave only junction sequences without quality scores. Generated by immunoSEQ multiplex PCR, the TCRdb table keeps only in-frame clones and is missing some. From that table come the V and J calls and clone size; the DNA was used to work out D and trimming. This sample has about 470,000 clones, with roughly 80% found just once. All donors qualified as healthy HIV-negative adults and had experienced no recent acute infections or vaccinations. CDR3 length: 13 amino acids. The germline V gene has CDR1 GTSNPN and CDR2 SVGIG (reference sequence). J was trimmed by 2 bases and V by 5 bases; bases with no gene match: 6.

Sequencing was done on a sample of PBMCs. This sequence was found in a woman aged 40 to 50 in good health. Some clones in this sample may be carry-over from other donors' samples. This sequence joins TRBV30 and TRBJ2-7; 7 bases line up with TRBD1. The CDR3, as DNA: TGTGCCTGGGTAGGGACAGAGCCCTACGAGCAGTACTTC. This codes for CAWVGTEPYEQYF. Combining the CDR3 with reference TRBV30 and TRBJ2-7 gives the whole variable domain SQTIHQWPATLVQPVGSPLSLECTVEGTSNPNLYWYRQAAGRGLQLLFYSVGIGQISSEVPQNLSASRPQDRQFILSSKKLLLSDSGFYLCAWVGTEPYEQYFGPGTRLTVT.